This T cell receptor (beta chain) is from a study of OX40 agonist ivuxolimab in advanced cancers. Broadly, across the study: Ivuxolimab was a fully human IgG2 agonistic monoclonal antibody targeting the costimulatory receptor OX40 (CD134). Intravenous ivuxolimab was administered to patients every 2 weeks at six dose levels: 0.01, 0.1, 0.3, 1.5, 3 and 10 mg/kg. Among the roughly 52 dose-escalation patients, around 19 had hepatocellular carcinoma, roughly 15 melanoma, 9 renal cell carcinoma and 9 head and neck cancer. In the dose-escalation cohort, approximately 82% of patients were male, and the mean age was 60 years with a range of roughly 23 to 90. Prior anti-PD-1, anti-PD-L1 or anti-CTLA-4 therapy was permitted, and approximately 42% of dose-escalation patients had received checkpoint inhibitors. Partial responses occurred in three dose-escalation patients, of whom one had hepatocellular carcinoma and two had cutaneous melanoma. The purpose of peripheral TCRbeta sequencing was to test whether ivuxolimab changed TCR sequence diversity and led to clonal T-cell expansion. The paper reports the monotherapy dose-escalation portion (N of about 47 patients) of the phase I ivuxolimab trial. Overall results and qualifications from the work: Low levels of normalized T-cell clonal expansion were also seen in some patients who did not respond. Antigen specificity was not determined for the clonally expanded peripheral T cells. Partial responders in the 0.1-3.0 mg/kg groups had among the lowest normalized peripheral clonal expansion, especially among CD8+ T cells. At doses of 0.1 to 3.0 mg/kg, clonal expansion of both CD4+ and CD8+ T cells in blood was seen between baseline and week 6. After ivuxolimab, expanded clones were on average more numerous among CD8+ T cells than among CD4+ T cells.

Cut back by 6 bases and 0 bases, the V and J ends lie 9 bases apart. According to the germline V gene, CDR1 reads MNHEY and CDR2 reads SVGAGI. The CDR3, cysteine through phenylalanine, is 14 amino acids long. CDR3 DNA is the only sequence kept; it has 42 bases, read in frame from the first base. The trial excluded patients who had a history of autoimmune disease or were on systemic immunosuppression. In every dose cohort, peripheral blood was drawn for TCR sequencing at baseline, cycle 4 day 1, and cycle 7 day 1. The samples were taken from a phase I, first-in-human, multicenter, open-label dose-escalation trial of ivuxolimab. Adults with locally advanced or metastatic head and neck squamous cell, hepatocellular, melanoma or renal cell carcinoma were enrolled in the trial. Before TCR sequencing, CD4+ T cells and CD8+ T cells from peripheral blood were sorted into separate populations. As for this clone: Its antigen is currently not known. No base quality information exists; no much larger clone differs at one position.

Genomic DNA was isolated from the sorted cells so that the TCRbeta CDR3 region could be sequenced. The immunoSEQ Assay was used for sequencing of TCRbeta CDR3 regions. TCRdb took this table from immuneACCESS and kept in-frame rearrangements with V and J called. Such tables lack part of the clones; where checked against another copy, unresolved V genes explain under half of the gap, and the rest is unexplained. The sample yields tens of thousands of clones; 89% were counted once. The top ten constitute 0.3% to 0.45% of the sample. The source material was CD4+ or CD8+ T cells sorted from blood, sampled in a trial of the OX40 agonist ivuxolimab. The receptor was isolated from an adult with an advanced solid tumor such as melanoma, head and neck, liver or kidney cancer. This chain joins TRBV6-5 to TRBJ1-5; too little of a D gene remains to name it. Here the CDR3 is given as CASRGPNSNQPQHF. Read as DNA, the sequence is TGTGCCAGCAGGGGTCCGAATAGCAATCAGCCCCAGCATTTT.